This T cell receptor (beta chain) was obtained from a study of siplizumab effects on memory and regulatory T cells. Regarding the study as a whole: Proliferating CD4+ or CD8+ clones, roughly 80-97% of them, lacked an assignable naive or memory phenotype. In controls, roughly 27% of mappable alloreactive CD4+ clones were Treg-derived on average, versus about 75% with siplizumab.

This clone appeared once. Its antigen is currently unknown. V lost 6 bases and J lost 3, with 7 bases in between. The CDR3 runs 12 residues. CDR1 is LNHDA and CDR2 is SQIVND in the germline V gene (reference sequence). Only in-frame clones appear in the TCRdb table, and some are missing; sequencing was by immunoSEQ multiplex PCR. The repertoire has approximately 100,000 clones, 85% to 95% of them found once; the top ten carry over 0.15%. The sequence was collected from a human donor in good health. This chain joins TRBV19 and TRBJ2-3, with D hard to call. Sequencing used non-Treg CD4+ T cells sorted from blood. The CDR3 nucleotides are TGTGCCAGTAGCCTCGGAACAGATACGCAGTATTTT. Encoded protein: CASSLGTDTQYF.